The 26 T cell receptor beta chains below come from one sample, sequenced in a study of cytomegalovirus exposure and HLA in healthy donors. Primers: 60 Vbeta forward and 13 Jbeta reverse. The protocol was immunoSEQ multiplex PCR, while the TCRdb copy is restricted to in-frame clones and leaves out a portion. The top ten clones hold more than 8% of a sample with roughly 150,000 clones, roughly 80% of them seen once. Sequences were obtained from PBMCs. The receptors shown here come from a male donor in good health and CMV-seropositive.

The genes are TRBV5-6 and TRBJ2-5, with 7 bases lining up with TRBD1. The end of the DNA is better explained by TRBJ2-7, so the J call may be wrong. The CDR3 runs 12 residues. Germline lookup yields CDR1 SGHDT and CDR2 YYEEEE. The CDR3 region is CASSRGLYEQYF. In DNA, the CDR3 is TGTGCCAGCAGCAGGGGGCTCTACGAGCAGTACTTC.

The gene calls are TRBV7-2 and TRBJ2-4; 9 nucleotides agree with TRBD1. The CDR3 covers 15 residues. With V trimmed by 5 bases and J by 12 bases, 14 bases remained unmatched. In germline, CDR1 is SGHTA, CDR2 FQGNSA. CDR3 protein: CASSPRTGGWGSQYF. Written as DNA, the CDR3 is TGTGCCAGCAGCCCCAGAACAGGGGGCTGGGGCAGTCAGTACTTC.

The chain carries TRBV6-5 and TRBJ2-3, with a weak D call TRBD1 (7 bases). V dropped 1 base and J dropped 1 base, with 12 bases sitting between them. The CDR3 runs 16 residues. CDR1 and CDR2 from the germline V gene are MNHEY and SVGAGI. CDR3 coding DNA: TGTGCCAGCAGTTACTTTGGCGGGACAGGCACAGATACGCAGTATTTT. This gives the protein CASSYFGGTGTDTQYF.

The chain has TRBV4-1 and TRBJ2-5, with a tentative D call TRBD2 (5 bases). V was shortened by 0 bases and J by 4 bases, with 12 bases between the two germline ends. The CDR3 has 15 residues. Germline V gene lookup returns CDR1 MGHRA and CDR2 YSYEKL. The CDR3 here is CASSQDTGYGETQYF. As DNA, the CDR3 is TGCGCCAGCAGCCAAGATACGGGGTACGGAGAGACCCAGTACTTC.

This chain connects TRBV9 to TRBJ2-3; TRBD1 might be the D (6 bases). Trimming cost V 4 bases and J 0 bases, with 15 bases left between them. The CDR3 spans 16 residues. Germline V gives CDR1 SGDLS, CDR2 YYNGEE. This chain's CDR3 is CASSFRQDTSTDTQYF. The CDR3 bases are TGTGCCAGCAGCTTCAGACAGGACACGAGCACAGATACGCAGTATTTT.

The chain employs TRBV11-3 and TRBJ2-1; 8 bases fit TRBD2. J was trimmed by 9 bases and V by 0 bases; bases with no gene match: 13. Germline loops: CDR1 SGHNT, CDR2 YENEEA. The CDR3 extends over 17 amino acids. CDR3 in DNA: TGTGCCAGCAGCTTAGAATCGGGGGGGCTTAGATACGGTGAGCAGTTCTTC. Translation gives CASSLESGGLRYGEQFF.

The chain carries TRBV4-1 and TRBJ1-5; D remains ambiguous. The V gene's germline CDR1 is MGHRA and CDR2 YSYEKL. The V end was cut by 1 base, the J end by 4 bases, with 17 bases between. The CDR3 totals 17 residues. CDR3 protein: CASSQVGRGPGNQPQHF. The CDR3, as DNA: TGCGCCAGCAGCCAAGTAGGGAGAGGGCCCGGGAATCAGCCCCAGCATTTT.

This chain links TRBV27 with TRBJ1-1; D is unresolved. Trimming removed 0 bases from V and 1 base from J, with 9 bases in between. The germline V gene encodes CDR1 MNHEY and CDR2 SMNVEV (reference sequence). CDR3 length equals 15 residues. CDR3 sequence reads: CASSLSGRWNTEAFF. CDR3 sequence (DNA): TGTGCCAGCAGTTTATCGGGCAGGTGGAACACTGAAGCTTTCTTT.

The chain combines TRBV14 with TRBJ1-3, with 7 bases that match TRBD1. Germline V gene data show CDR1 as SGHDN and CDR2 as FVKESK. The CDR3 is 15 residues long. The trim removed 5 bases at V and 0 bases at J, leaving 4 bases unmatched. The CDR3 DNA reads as TGTGCCAGCAGCAACAGGGGAAGCTCTGGAAACACCATATATTTT. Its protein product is CASSNRGSSGNTIYF.

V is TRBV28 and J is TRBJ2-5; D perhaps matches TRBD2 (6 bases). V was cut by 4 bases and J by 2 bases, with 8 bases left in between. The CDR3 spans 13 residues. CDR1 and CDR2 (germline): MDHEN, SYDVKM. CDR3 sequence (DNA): TGTGCCAGCAGTTCTAGCGTACAAGAGACCCAGTACTTC. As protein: CASSSSVQETQYF.

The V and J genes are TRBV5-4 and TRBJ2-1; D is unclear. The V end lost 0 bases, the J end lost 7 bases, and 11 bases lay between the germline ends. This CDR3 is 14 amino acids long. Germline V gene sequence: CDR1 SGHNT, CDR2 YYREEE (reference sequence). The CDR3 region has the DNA TGTGCCAGCAGCTTGGGACTTAACTTGAATGAGCAGTTCTTC. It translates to CASSLGLNLNEQFF.

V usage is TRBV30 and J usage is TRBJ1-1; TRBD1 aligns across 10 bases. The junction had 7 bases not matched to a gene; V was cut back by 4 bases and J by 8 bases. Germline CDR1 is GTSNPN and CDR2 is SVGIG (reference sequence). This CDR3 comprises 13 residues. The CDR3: CAWIVDRGLEAFF. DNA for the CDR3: TGTGCCTGGATTGTAGACAGGGGGCTGGAAGCTTTCTTT.

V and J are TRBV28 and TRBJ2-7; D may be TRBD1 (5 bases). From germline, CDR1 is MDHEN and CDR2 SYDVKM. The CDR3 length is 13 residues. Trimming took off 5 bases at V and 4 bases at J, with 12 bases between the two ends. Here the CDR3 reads CASSTGLAYEQYF. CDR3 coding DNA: TGTGCCAGCAGTACAGGTCTTGCTTACGAGCAGTACTTC.

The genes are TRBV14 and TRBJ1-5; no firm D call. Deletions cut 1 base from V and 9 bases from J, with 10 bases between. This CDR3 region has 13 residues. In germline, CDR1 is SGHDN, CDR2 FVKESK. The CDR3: CASSQAFGGPQHF. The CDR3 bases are TGTGCCAGCAGCCAAGCTTTCGGAGGGCCCCAGCATTTT.

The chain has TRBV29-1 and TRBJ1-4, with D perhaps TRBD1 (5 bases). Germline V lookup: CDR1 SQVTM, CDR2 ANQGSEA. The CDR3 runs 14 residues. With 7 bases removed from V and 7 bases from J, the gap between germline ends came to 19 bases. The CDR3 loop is CSGRFGHPSEKLFF. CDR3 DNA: TGCAGCGGCCGCTTTGGACACCCGAGTGAAAAACTGTTTTTT.

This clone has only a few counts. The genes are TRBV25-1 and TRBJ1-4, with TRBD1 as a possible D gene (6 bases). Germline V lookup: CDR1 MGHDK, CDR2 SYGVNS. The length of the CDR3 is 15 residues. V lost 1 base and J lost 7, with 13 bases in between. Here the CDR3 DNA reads TGTGCCAGCAGTGAATTATTCGCCAGGGGTGAAAAACTGTTTTTT. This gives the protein CASSELFARGEKLFF.

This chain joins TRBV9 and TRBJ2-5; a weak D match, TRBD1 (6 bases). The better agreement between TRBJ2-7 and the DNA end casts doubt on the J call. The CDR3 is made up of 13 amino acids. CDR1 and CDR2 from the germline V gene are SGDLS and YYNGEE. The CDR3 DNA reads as TGTGCCAGCAGCGTATCCACAGGGAACGAGCAGTACTTC. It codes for CASSVSTGNEQYF.

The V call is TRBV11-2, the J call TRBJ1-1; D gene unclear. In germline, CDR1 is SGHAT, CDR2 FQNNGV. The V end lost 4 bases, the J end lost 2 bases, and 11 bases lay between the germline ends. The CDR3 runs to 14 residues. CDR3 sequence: CASSSVRSNTEAFF. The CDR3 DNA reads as TGTGCCAGCAGCTCGGTGAGGTCCAACACTGAAGCTTTCTTT.

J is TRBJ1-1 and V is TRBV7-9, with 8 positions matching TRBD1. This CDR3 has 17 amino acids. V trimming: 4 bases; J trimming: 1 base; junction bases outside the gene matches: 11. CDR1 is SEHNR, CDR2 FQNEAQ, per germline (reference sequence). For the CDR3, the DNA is TGTGCCAGCAGCTCGAACAGGGGGTATCGGGAGAACACTGAAGCTTTCTTT. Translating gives CASSSNRGYRENTEAFF.

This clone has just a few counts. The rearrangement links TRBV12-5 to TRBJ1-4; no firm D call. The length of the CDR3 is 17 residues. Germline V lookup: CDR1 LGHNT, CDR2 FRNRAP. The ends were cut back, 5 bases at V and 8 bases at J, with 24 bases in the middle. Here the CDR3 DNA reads TGTGCTAGTGGTCTCCTGGCCCAGATGCCTCCCACGGAAAAACTGTTTTTT. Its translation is CASGLLAQMPPTEKLFF.

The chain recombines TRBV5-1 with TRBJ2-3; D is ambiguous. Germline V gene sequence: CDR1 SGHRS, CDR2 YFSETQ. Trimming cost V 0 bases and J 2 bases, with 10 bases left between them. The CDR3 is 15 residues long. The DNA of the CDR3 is TGCGCCAGCAGCTTGGGCGGATCCAACACAGATACGCAGTATTTT. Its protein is CASSLGGSNTDTQYF.

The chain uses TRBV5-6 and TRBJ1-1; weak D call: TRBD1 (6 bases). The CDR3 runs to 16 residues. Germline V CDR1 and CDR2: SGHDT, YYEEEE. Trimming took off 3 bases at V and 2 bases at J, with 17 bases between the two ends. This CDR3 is CASSSVGTLYNTEAFF. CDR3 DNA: TGTGCCAGCAGCTCCGTTGGGACACTTTATAACACTGAAGCTTTCTTT.

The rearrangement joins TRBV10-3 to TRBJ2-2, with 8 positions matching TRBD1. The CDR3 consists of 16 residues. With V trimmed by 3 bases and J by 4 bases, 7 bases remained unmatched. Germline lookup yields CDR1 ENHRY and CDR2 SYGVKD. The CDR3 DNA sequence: TGTGCCATCAGTGACTTACAGGGGGTTGGCACCGGGGAGCTGTTTTTT. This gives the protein CAISDLQGVGTGELFF.

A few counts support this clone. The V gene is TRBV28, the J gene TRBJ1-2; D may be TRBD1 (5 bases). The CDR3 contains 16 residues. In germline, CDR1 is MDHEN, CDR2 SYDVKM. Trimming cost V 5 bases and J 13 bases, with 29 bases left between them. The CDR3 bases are TGTGCCAGCAGTCAAACAACCCGAGCAGGGCGGTATACTTTCACCTTC. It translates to CASSQTTRAGRYTFTF.

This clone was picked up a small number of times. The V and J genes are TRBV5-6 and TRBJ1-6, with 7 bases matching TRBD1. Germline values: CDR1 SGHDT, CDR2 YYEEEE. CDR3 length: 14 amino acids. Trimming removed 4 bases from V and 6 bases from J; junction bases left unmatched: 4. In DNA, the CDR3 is TGTGCCAGCAGCGGGGGGACAGTTAATTCACCCCTCCACTTT. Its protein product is CASSGGTVNSPLHF.

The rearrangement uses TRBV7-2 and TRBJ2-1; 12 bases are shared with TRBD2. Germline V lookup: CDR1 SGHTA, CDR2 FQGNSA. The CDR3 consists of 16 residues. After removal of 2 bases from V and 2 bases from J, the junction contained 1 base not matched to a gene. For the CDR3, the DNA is TGTGCCAGCAGCTTAACTAGCGGGAGGCCCTACAATGAGCAGTTCTTC. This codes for CASSLTSGRPYNEQFF. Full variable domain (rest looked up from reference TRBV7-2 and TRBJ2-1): GAGVSQSPSNKVTEKGKDVELRCDPISGHTALYWYRQSLGQGLEFLIYFQGNSAPDKSGLPSDRFSAERTGGSVSTLTIQRTQQEDSAVYLCASSLTSGRPYNEQFFGPGTRLTVL.